This entry concerns a single T cell receptor (beta chain). Its antigen is as yet unknown. Construction of TCR beta libraries was performed using quantitative 5'-RACE with molecular barcodes. Each CDR3 protein is one row after TCRdb ran MiXCR on the 5' RACE reads. The sample lists some 270,000 distinct CDR3 sequences, roughly 32% seen once, with about 4.2% in the top ten. The V gene's germline CDR1 is DFQATT and CDR2 SNEGSKA (reference sequence). This CDR3 has 14 residues. The V end was cut by 4 bases, the J end by 6 bases, with 19 bases between. This sample is part of a study of CD8 T cells in ankylosing spondylitis. Whole-study findings and limits: As reported, disease-linked clones showed significant enrichment in matched ankylosing spondylitis synovial fluid. Earlier studies detected some motif variants in reactive arthritis synovial fluid and blood. Typical of ankylosing spondylitis blood, it appeared, was a TCR beta motif of eight highly homologous variants.

The sequencing sample was made of blood, either unsorted or a sorted T cell fraction (not recorded which). V and J are TRBV20-1 and TRBJ2-7; a weak D match, TRBD1 (6 bases). This receptor was obtained from a male donor with ankylosing spondylitis or in good health (not recorded which). The CDR3 sequence: CSAKKQGETFEQYF. The CDR3 DNA follows: TGCAGTGCTAAAAAACAGGGAGAGACCTTCGAGCAGTACTTC.